The subject of this entry is one T cell receptor (beta chain). The CDR3 sequence is 12 residues long. The germline V and J ends were trimmed by 4 bases and 9 bases, with 10 bases remaining between them. In germline, CDR1 is SGHTA, CDR2 FQGNSA. The sample belongs to a study of identical twins. TCRdb re-called the 5' RACE reads through MiXCR, storing one row per CDR3 protein. This sample yields roughly 1,500,000 distinct CDR3 sequences, of which roughly 35% are seen a single time; roughly 0.3% belongs to the top ten. This sequence joins TRBV7-2 and TRBJ2-1; D call uncertain. This receptor was obtained from a newborn girl in good health. Sample: cord blood. The CDR3 nucleotides are TGTGCCAGCAGCTATCGAGTAACTGAGCAGTTCTTC. Translation: CASSYRVTEQFF.